This T cell receptor beta chain is from a study of T cell responses to AZD1222 COVID-19 vaccine. General study findings and limits: Elevations in Spike-specific TCR breadth and depth followed administration of two AZD1222 doses. Baseline seropositives among AZD1222 recipients totaled only five to seven. Clonal diversity may have been underestimated, and the donors were mostly white British, with more females than males. Nearly half of the spike-specific TCRs reportedly recognize variant regions that carry no mutations.

The table came from immunoSEQ multiplex PCR; TCRdb's copy has only in-frame clones and leaves some out. The sample has some 110,000 clones, 82% seen once; the top ten hold 4% to 6%. The CDR3 totals 15 residues. V lost 3 bases and J 5 bases, leaving 13 bases between the germline ends. The V gene's germline CDR1 is KGHSH and CDR2 LQKENI. This clone has a handful of counts. Its matching antigen is unknown. Here the sequenced sample was peripheral blood, taken on day 0 of AZD1222 vaccination. The genes are TRBV18 and TRBJ1-4; D is possibly TRBD1 (5 bases). The source of this sequence is an adult in good health. CDR3 nucleotides: TGTGCCAGCTCACCTCGGCGGGGGGAGAATGAAAAACTGTTTTTT. This translates into CASSPRRGENEKLFF. Full variable domain (rest looked up from reference TRBV18 and TRBJ1-4): NAGVMQNPRHLVRRRGQEARLRCSPMKGHSHVYWYRQLPEEGLKFMVYLQKENIIDESGMPKERFSAEFPKEGPSILRIQQVVRGDSAAYFCASSPRRGENEKLFFGSGTQLSVL.